The 27 T cell receptor beta chains listed next were all sequenced from one sample in a study of blood T cell repertoires in COVID-19. Profiled with immunoSEQ multiplex PCR; TCRdb holds only in-frame clones, not every one. The repertoire holds fewer than 600,000 clones, with approximately 90% as singletons. Sequencing was carried out using PBMCs or T cells enriched from blood (not recorded which). The source of these receptors is a woman in her thirties or forties who had recovered from COVID-19.

This clone appeared a single time. The chain combines TRBV9 with TRBJ2-1; the match to TRBD2 covers 9 bases. J gave up 9 bases and V 0 bases, and 10 bases lay outside the gene matches. The CDR3 loop spans 16 amino acids. Germline V gene lookup returns CDR1 SGDLS and CDR2 YYNGEE. The CDR3 DNA reads TGTGCCAGCAGCGTAGATTTGGCTAGCGGGACCACTGAGCAGTTCTTC. Encoded protein: CASSVDLASGTTEQFF.

The chain uses TRBV5-1 and TRBJ1-6; D possibly corresponds to TRBD1 (5 bases). The CDR3 has 14 residues. The V and J ends lost 4 bases and 5 bases respectively, with 10 bases between them. Germline values: CDR1 SGHRS, CDR2 YFSETQ. In nucleotides, the CDR3 is TGCGCCAGCAGCCTGACAGAAAATAATTCACCCCTCCACTTT. This sequence encodes CASSLTENNSPLHF.

The J gene is TRBJ2-1, the V gene TRBV7-9, with 11 bases lining up with TRBD1. CDR3 length: 16 amino acids. V was pared by 5 bases and J by 8 bases, with 11 bases of the junction left unmatched. The germline V gene has CDR1 SEHNR and CDR2 FQNEAQ (reference sequence). CDR3 in amino acids: CASSRVDRGRGDEQFF. CDR3 DNA: TGTGCCAGCAGCAGGGTGGACAGGGGGCGCGGGGATGAGCAGTTCTTC.

This chain links TRBV24-1 with TRBJ2-1; 7 nucleotides match TRBD2. Trimming removed 3 bases from V and 4 bases from J; junction bases left unmatched: 2. CDR1 and CDR2 from the germline V gene are KGHDR and SFDVKD. The CDR3 length is 14 residues. CDR3 sequence reads: CATSDASGYNEQFF. In DNA, the CDR3 is TGTGCCACCAGTGATGCTAGCGGATACAATGAGCAGTTCTTC.

This chain connects TRBV4-2 to TRBJ2-7, with 11 bases that match TRBD2. J was trimmed by 5 bases and V by 1 base; bases with no gene match: 7. CDR1 and CDR2 (germline): LGHNA, YNFKEQ. This CDR3 is built from 16 residues. DNA for the CDR3: TGTGCCAGCAGCCAAGGCGTTCCGGGACTAGCGGACGAGCAGTACTTC. Residues: CASSQGVPGLADEQYF.

This chain joins TRBV11-2 and TRBJ1-6, with 10 bases fitting TRBD1. J lost 10 bases, V lost 6 bases, and 6 bases had no gene match. Germline V gives CDR1 SGHAT, CDR2 FQNNGV. The CDR3 runs 14 residues. The CDR3 nucleotides are TGTGCCAGCAGACGGGACAGGGGTTGGTCACCCCTCCACTTT. It encodes CASRRDRGWSPLHF.

The rearrangement joins TRBV5-1 to TRBJ2-1, with D perhaps TRBD1 (5 bases). Trimming removed 5 bases at V and 4 bases at J, with 16 bases between. Germline V gives CDR1 SGHRS, CDR2 YFSETQ. The CDR3 is made up of 15 amino acids. CDR3 sequence reads: CASRLIPGSYNEQFF. The CDR3, as DNA: TGCGCCAGCAGACTGATCCCAGGGTCATACAATGAGCAGTTCTTC.

The rearrangement joins TRBV6-4 to TRBJ2-2, with D tentatively TRBD2 (5 bases). The V gene's germline CDR1 is MRHNA and CDR2 SNTAGT. This CDR3 has 14 residues. Trimming pared 4 bases from V and 2 bases from J, leaving 8 bases between. CDR3 in amino acids: CASSGEFNTGELFF. In nucleotides, the CDR3 is TGTGCCAGCAGTGGGGAGTTTAACACCGGGGAGCTGTTTTTT.

The gene calls are TRBV19 and TRBJ1-5; TRBD1 matches at 7 bases. V was pared by 3 bases and J by 6 bases, with 8 bases of the junction left unmatched. The CDR3 has 15 residues. The germline CDR1 and CDR2 sequences are LNHDA and SQIVND (reference sequence). This CDR3 reads CASSIQGGRVQPQHF. The DNA of the CDR3 is TGTGCCAGTAGTATCCAAGGGGGCCGAGTTCAGCCCCAGCATTTT.

This clone came up once. The rearrangement uses TRBV6-1 and TRBJ2-4; the D gene is possibly TRBD2 (5 bases). With 1 base removed from V and 14 bases from J, the gap between germline ends came to 15 bases. Germline CDR1 reads MNHNS; CDR2 reads SASEGT. This CDR3 spans 13 amino acids. This chain's CDR3 is CASSEVSSGLEYF. The DNA for the CDR3 is TGTGCCAGCAGTGAAGTATCTTCGGGGTTGGAGTACTTC.

The V and J genes are TRBV2 and TRBJ1-4, with 8 bases fitting TRBD1. V gave up 3 bases and J gave up 11 bases; unmatched junction bases: 11. The germline V gene has CDR1 SNHLY and CDR2 FYNNEI. CDR3 size: 15 residues. CDR3: CASSDGQGGRLKLFF. DNA of the CDR3: TGTGCCAGCAGTGATGGACAGGGCGGACGTCTCAAACTGTTTTTT.

This chain connects TRBV27 to TRBJ1-1; possibly TRBD1 for D (6 bases). V lost 7 bases and J lost 7, with 10 bases in between. The CDR3 consists of 11 residues. Germline CDR1 is MNHEY and CDR2 is SMNVEV (reference sequence). CDR3 sequence reads: CASIWGREAFF. The CDR3 DNA is TGTGCCAGCATTTGGGGGCGTGAAGCTTTCTTT.

The chain couples TRBV27 to TRBJ2-1, with no clear D. The germline V and J ends were trimmed by 5 bases and 0 bases, with 8 bases remaining between them. CDR1 MNHEY and CDR2 SMNVEV come from the germline V gene (reference sequence). The CDR3 is 14 residues long. Here the CDR3 DNA reads TGTGCCAGCAGTCAGGCGAGCTCCTACAATGAGCAGTTCTTC. As protein: CASSQASSYNEQFF.

The chain has TRBV27 and TRBJ2-2; perhaps TRBD1 as D (5 bases). The V gene lost 2 bases and the J gene lost 7 bases, with 14 bases spanning the gap. The CDR3 is made up of 15 amino acids. Germline loops: CDR1 MNHEY, CDR2 SMNVEV (reference sequence). The CDR3 DNA sequence: TGTGCCAGCAGTTTAGGGGCCGACTGGTACGGGGAGCTGTTTTTT. This gives the protein CASSLGADWYGELFF.

The rearrangement links TRBV30 to TRBJ1-5; the match to TRBD1 covers 8 bases. Germline CDR1 reads GTSNPN; CDR2 reads SVGIG (reference sequence). The junction had 1 base not matched to a gene; V was cut back by 0 bases and J by 6 bases. The CDR3 consists of 13 residues. The CDR3 DNA reads as TGTGCCTGGAGTGTACAGGGGGGTCAGCCCCAGCATTTT. The encoded protein is CAWSVQGGQPQHF. Together with reference TRBV30 and TRBJ1-5, the CDR3 gives the full variable domain: SQTIHQWPATLVQPVGSPLSLECTVEGTSNPNLYWYRQAAGRGLQLLFYSVGIGQISSEVPQNLSASRPQDRQFILSSKKLLLSDSGFYLCAWSVQGGQPQHFGDGTRLSIL.

The J gene is TRBJ1-2, the V gene TRBV24-1, with 10 nucleotides matching TRBD1. The CDR3 sequence is 18 residues long. Germline CDR1 reads KGHDR; CDR2 reads SFDVKD. J was trimmed by 8 bases and V by 0 bases; bases with no gene match: 14. CDR3 sequence: CATSDLRRGDRGIRGYTF. The CDR3 nucleotides read TGTGCCACCAGTGATTTGCGCCGCGGGGACAGGGGTATAAGGGGCTACACCTTC.

The chain has TRBV7-6 and TRBJ2-7; possibly TRBD1 for D (5 bases). The V gene's germline CDR1 is SGHVS and CDR2 FNYEAQ. V was trimmed by 4 bases and J by 5 bases, leaving 12 bases between them. The CDR3 consists of 13 residues. The CDR3 region has the DNA TGTGCCAGCAGCTCCGATTGGGGCGACGAGCAGTACTTC. Translated, it gives CASSSDWGDEQYF.

This chain connects TRBV19 to TRBJ2-1; 9 bases fit TRBD1. Per the germline V gene, CDR1 is LNHDA and CDR2 is SQIVND (reference sequence). Trimming cost V 5 bases and J 5 bases; bases outside gene matches: 7. This CDR3 has 15 amino acids. CDR3 sequence reads: CASSPGQGSNNEQFF. CDR3 DNA sequence: TGTGCCAGTAGTCCAGGACAGGGGTCAAACAATGAGCAGTTCTTC.

This clone was seen a handful of times. CDR3: CASSIRTGTTNEKLFF. In nucleotides, the CDR3 is TGTGCCAGTAGTATTCGGACGGGAACAACTAATGAAAAACTGTTTTTT. The chain has TRBV19 and TRBJ1-4, with D unresolved. From germline, CDR1 is LNHDA and CDR2 SQIVND (reference sequence). V lost 3 bases and J lost 0, with 11 bases in between. This CDR3 is 16 amino acids long. Together with reference TRBV19 and TRBJ1-4, the CDR3 gives the full variable domain: DGGITQSPKYLFRKEGQNVTLSCEQNLNHDAMYWYRQDPGQGLRLIYYSQIVNDFQKGDIAEGYSVSREKKESFPLTVTSAQKNPTAFYLCASSIRTGTTNEKLFFGSGTQLSVL.

The V call is TRBV27, the J call TRBJ2-1; unclear D gene. The CDR3 is made up of 16 amino acids. The germline V gene encodes CDR1 MNHEY and CDR2 SMNVEV (reference sequence). Trimming left V 2 bases short and J 3 bases short, with 14 bases between. The CDR3 bases are TGTGCCAGCAGTTTAACGGTCGCCTACCTCTACAATGAGCAGTTCTTC. It codes for CASSLTVAYLYNEQFF.

This clone has just one count. The chain has TRBV20-1 and TRBJ2-7, with 8 bases lining up with TRBD1. J gave up 3 bases and V 3 bases, and 7 bases lay outside the gene matches. CDR1 and CDR2 from the germline V gene are DFQATT and SNEGSKA (reference sequence). The CDR3 is 14 amino acids. CDR3 DNA: TGCAGTGCTAGTCAGGACAGGGCCTACTACGAGCAGTACTTC. Protein product: CSASQDRAYYEQYF.

The chain employs TRBV13 and TRBJ2-7, with 7 bases matching TRBD2. CDR1 is PRHDT and CDR2 is FYEKMQ in the germline V gene (reference sequence). There are 17 residues in the CDR3. The V and J ends lost 6 bases and 2 bases, in that order; junction bases with no gene match: 16. This chain's CDR3 is CASSSPWGGDPTYEQYF. CDR3 bases: TGTGCCAGCAGTTCCCCCTGGGGAGGGGATCCGACCTACGAGCAGTACTTC.

V usage is TRBV18 and J usage is TRBJ1-1, with 7 bases fitting TRBD1. Germline CDR1 KGHSH, CDR2 LQKENI. The junction had 11 bases not matched to a gene; V was cut back by 4 bases and J by 12 bases. The CDR3 contains 13 residues. This chain's CDR3 is CASSQGANKPSFF. In nucleotides, the CDR3 is TGTGCCAGCTCACAGGGGGCCAACAAGCCGTCTTTCTTT.

Ten or more counts support this clone. The chain joins TRBV5-6 to TRBJ1-2; TRBD1 matches 9 bases. V shed 4 bases and J 3 bases; nucleotides not matched to a gene: 7. The CDR3 consists of 15 residues. CDR1 is SGHDT and CDR2 is YYEEEE in the germline V gene. The CDR3 DNA sequence: TGTGCCAGCAGCCTCACAGGGGGCATATACTATGGCTACACCTTC. Translation: CASSLTGGIYYGYTF.

The rearrangement links TRBV7-2 to TRBJ2-3; 11 positions match TRBD1. J was trimmed by 4 bases and V by 1 base; bases with no gene match: 10. Germline CDR1 SGHTA, CDR2 FQGNSA. The CDR3 contains 18 residues. CDR3 DNA: TGTGCCAGCAGCTTAGAGCTACCGGGACAGGGGGTTGCAGATACGCAGTATTTT. Amino acids: CASSLELPGQGVADTQYF. Using reference TRBV7-2 and TRBJ2-3 for the parts outside the CDR3, the full variable domain is GAGVSQSPSNKVTEKGKDVELRCDPISGHTALYWYRQSLGQGLEFLIYFQGNSAPDKSGLPSDRFSAERTGGSVSTLTIQRTQQEDSAVYLCASSLELPGQGVADTQYFGPGTRLTVL.

This clone occurred once. The sample contains more than one DNA sequence encoding this CDR3. The V and J genes are TRBV7-2 and TRBJ1-1; 10 bases line up with TRBD1. Germline V lookup: CDR1 SGHTA, CDR2 FQGNSA. V lost 1 base to trimming and J lost 4 bases; unmatched junction nucleotides: 3. This CDR3 region has 15 residues. This CDR3 reads CASSLVGQGGTEAFF. In DNA form, the CDR3 reads TGTGCCAGCAGCTTAGTAGGACAGGGGGGCACTGAAGCTTTCTTT.

This sequence joins TRBV27 and TRBJ1-3; D might be TRBD1 (5 bases). This CDR3 comprises 15 residues. The V end lost 2 bases, the J end lost 3 bases, and 11 bases lay between the germline ends. Germline V gives CDR1 MNHEY, CDR2 SMNVEV (reference sequence). The CDR3 protein is CASSLTGLGGNTIYF. CDR3 DNA sequence: TGTGCCAGCAGTTTAACAGGCCTTGGTGGAAACACCATATATTTT.